This T cell receptor (beta chain) emerged from a study of post-analysis software for immune sequencing data (dated by TCRdb to between 2015 and 2017). Broadly, across the study: Disease courses on record covered relapsing-remitting, secondary progressive and progressive-relapsing multiple sclerosis, though some patients had no subtype annotation. The patient repertoires were compared against approximately ten previously published healthy control repertoires obtained from donors aged roughly 6 to 26 years. A subset of samples was prepared in parallel using single-end sample barcoding, then pooled and co-amplified after Illumina adapter ligation. Study-level results and caveats: Multiple sclerosis patients had significantly lower normalized Chao1 diversity than controls, a result that suggests substantial peripheral T-cell clonal expansion. Direct clustering with F measure showed strong co-clustering of samples prepared in the same batch, prompting a batch-effect correction. Four or five TRBV segments, including TRBV5-6, TRBV5-1 and TRBV20-1, were significantly more frequent in patients than controls. The control group was slightly older than the multiple sclerosis patient group.

Looking up the germline V gene yields CDR1 SGHRS and CDR2 YFSETQ. V loses 2 bases of germline sequence and J loses 1 base, and the interval between the two ends is 12 bases. Including the terminal cysteine and phenylalanine, the CDR3 comprises 15 residues. The kept DNA is CDR3 alone, 45 bases in frame from the first base. TCR beta repertoires were profiled from peripheral blood of 10 to 15 young patients with multiple sclerosis to demonstrate the VDJtools post-analysis software. The multiple sclerosis patients were children and adolescents between roughly 6 and 17 years of age. This clonotype was detected a few times. The antigen it binds to is not known. One base away there is no much larger clone; base qualities are not given. The protocol used for the library was PCR. For sequencing, an Illumina HiSeq 2500 was employed. To reduce PCR and sequencing biases, unique molecular identifiers were built into the TCR beta cDNA libraries. Approximately 500,000 cDNA molecules were obtained for every 1 to 10 million input T cells, so each molecule roughly corresponded to one T cell. The patient libraries were prepared and sequenced with the same protocol used for the earlier healthy control dataset. Within a given batch, samples were prepared together, multiplexed and sequenced on the same HiSeq lane. In the authors' own workflow: Raw barcoded reads were processed with MIGEC, and single-read molecular identifier groups were discarded before consensus assembly and CDR3 extraction. Clonotype tables were post-analysed with VDJtools, normalizing diversity by down-sampling all datasets to the smallest sample size. To correct batch-related cross-sample contamination, repertoire overlap clustering matched CDR3 amino acid sequences but not nucleotide sequences. The public sequencing data were trimmed at Q25 with fastp and processed into clonotypes with MiXCR by TCRdb, which kept only in-frame beta chains. Each entry is one CDR3 protein sequence, shown with its most common DNA and genes. V and J calls and clone size were set by TCRdb, not the authors. This sample comprises about 570,000 distinct CDR3 sequences, around 31% of them detected only once. 6% of the sample is held by the ten biggest clonotypes.

The specimen sequenced was blood. The sequence was obtained from a girl aged 2 to 17 with multiple sclerosis. In this chain, TRBV5-1 is recombined with TRBJ2-5; a tentative D call is TRBD1 (5 bases match). The DNA sequence reads TGCGCCAGCAGCTTCGGGTCCAGGGTCCAAGAGACCCAGTACTTC. This codes for CASSFGSRVQETQYF.